The T cell receptor (beta chain) described here comes from a study of blood T cell repertoires in COVID-19 (dated by TCRdb to the early 2020s). Study-wide context: The collaborator samples originated in the United States, Italy and Spain and spanned the acute and convalescent phases of COVID-19. The prospective study material was composed of cDNA or gDNA derived from T cells, B-cell-depleted T cells, or PBMCs. The dataset comprised deeply sampled blood TCRbeta repertoires from subjects exposed to, actively infected with, or recovered from COVID-19. The repertoires were made available in a free public database intended to serve as a resource for research on the immune response to SARS-CoV-2. The samples were drawn from two sources: the first 160 participants of the ongoing ImmuneRACE study, and fewer than 1,500 subjects contributed by 6 global collaborators. A de-identified subject ID, COVID-19 status, age in years and sex were almost always included in the sample metadata. HLA class I and class II types, where available, came from metadata supplied by the sample provider rather than from assay-based typing.

Counted from cysteine to phenylalanine, this CDR3 has 15 amino acids. Only CDR3 DNA is held: 45 bases, read in frame from base 1. The germline V gene (reference sequence) sets CDR1 to LNHDA and CDR2 to SQIVND. Trimming costs V 6 bases and J 4 bases, and their ends lie 16 bases apart. Whole blood was collected in K2EDTA tubes by collaborating institutions according to the institutions' own protocols. Collaborator samples were shipped for TCRbeta analysis as frozen whole blood, isolated PBMCs, or DNA extracted from either sample type. A word on this clone: Its target antigen remains unknown. One base away there is no much larger clone; base qualities are not given.

TCRbeta CDR3 regions were amplified from genomic DNA using the immunoSEQ Assay, a bias-controlled multiplex PCR. Regarding the original processing steps: Nucleated cell counts per sample were estimated from amplification of reference gene primers within the assay. Sequence reads were collapsed and filtered to measure the absolute abundance of every unique TCRbeta CDR3 rearrangement. Productive Simpson clonality was computed per sample as the square root of Simpson's diversity index over productive rearrangements. Drawn from immuneACCESS, this table holds only the in-frame rearrangements with V and J called that TCRdb kept. Clones are partly lost; checked studies trace under half to an unresolved V gene and leave the rest unexplained. The V and J calls and clone size come from that table; D and trimming were worked out from the DNA. In this sample the table shows 83,000 or so clones, around nine tenths of which occur a single time. About 8.5% of the sample is held by the ten biggest clonotypes.

The study at large found these results: The quantity of clinical and demographic metadata differed by source and by participant and was supplied without curation.

The chain is encoded by TRBV19 joined to TRBJ1-5; possibly the D gene is TRBD1, per 5 matching bases. The source material was peripheral blood. The receptor was derived from an elderly man with active or convalescent COVID-19. The DNA is TGTGCCAGTAGGAAGGGACTAAACCCGAATCAGCCCCAGCATTTT. Its translation reads: CASRKGLNPNQPQHF.